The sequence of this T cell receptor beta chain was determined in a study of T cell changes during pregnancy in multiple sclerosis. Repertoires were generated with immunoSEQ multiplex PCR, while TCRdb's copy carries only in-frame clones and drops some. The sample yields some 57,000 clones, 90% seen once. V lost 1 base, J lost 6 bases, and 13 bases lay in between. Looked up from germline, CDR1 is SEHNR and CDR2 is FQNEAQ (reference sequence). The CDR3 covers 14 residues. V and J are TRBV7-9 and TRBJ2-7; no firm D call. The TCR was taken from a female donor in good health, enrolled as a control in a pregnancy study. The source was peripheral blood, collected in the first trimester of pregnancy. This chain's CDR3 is CASSLVLTPGEQYF. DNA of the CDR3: TGTGCCAGCAGCTTAGTTTTAACCCCGGGCGAGCAGTACTTC.